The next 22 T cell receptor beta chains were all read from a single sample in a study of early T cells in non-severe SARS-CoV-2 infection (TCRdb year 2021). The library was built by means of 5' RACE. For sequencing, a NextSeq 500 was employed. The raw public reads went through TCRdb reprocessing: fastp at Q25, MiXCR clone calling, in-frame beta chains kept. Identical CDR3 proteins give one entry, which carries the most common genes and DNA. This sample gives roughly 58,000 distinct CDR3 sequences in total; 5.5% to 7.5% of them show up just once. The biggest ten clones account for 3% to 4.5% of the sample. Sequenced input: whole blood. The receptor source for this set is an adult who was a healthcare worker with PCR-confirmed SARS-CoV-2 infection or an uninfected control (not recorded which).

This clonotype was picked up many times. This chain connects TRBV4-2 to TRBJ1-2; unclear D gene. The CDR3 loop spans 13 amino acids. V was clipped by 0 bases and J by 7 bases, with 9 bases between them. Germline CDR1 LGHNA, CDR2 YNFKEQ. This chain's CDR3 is CASSQDRRGGYTF. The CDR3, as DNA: TGTGCCAGCAGCCAAGATCGCCGGGGTGGCTACACCTTC.

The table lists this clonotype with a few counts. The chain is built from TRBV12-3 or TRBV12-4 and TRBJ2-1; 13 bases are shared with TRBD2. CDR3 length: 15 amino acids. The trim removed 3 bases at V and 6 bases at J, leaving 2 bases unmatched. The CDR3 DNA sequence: TGTGCCAGCAGTTTCCGGACTAGCGGGGGCAATGAGCAGTTCTTC. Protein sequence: CASSFRTSGGNEQFF.

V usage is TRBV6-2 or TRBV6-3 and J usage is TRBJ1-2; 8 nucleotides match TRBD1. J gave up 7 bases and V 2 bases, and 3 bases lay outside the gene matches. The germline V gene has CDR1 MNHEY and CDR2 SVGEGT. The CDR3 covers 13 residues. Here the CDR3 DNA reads TGTGCCAGCAGTTACGGAACAGGGGGTGGCTACACCTTC. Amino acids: CASSYGTGGGYTF.

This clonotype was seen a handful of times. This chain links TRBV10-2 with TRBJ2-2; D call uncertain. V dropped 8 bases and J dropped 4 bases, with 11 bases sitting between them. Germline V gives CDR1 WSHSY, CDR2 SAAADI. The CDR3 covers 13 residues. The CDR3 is CASLGPATGELFF. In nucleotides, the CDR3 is TGCGCCAGCCTTGGGCCCGCCACCGGGGAGCTGTTTTTT.

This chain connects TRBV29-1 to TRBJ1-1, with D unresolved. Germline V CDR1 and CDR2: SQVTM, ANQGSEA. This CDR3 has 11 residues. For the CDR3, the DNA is TGCTGTGGACGGCGGAACACTGAAGCTTTCTTT. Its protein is CCGRRNTEAFF.

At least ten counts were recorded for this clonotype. CDR3 in DNA: TGTGCCAGCAAAGAACGCGTAGCGGGGATCACAGATACGCAGTATTTT. Its translation is CASKERVAGITDTQYF. The chain uses TRBV28 and TRBJ2-3, with 8 bases fitting TRBD2. J lost 2 bases, V lost 7 bases, and 11 bases had no gene match. Germline V gene data show CDR1 as MDHEN and CDR2 as SYDVKM. The CDR3 is 16 amino acids.

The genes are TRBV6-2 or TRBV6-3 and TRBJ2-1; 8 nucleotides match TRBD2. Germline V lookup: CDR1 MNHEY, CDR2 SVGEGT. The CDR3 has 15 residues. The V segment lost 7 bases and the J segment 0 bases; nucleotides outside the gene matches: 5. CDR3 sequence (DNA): TGTGCCAGCAAGGTAGCGGGGACCTCCTACAATGAGCAGTTCTTC. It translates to CASKVAGTSYNEQFF.

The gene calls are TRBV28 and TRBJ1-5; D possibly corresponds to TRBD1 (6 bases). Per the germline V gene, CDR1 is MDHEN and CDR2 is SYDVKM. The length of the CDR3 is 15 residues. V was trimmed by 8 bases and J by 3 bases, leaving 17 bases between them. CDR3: CASLLAQGNNQPQHF. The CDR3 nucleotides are TGTGCCAGCCTCTTGGCACAGGGCAACAATCAGCCCCAGCATTTT.

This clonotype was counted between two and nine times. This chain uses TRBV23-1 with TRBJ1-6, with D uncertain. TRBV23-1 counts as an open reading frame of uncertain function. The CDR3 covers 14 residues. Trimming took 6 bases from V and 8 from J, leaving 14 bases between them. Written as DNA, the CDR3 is TGCGCCAGCAGACCGACCGGGATTCATTCACCCCTCCACTTT. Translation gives CASRPTGIHSPLHF.

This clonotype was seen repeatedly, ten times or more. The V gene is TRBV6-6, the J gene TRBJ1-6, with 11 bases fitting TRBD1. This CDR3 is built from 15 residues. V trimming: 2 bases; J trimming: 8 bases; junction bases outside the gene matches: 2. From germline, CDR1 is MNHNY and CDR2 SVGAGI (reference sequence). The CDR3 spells CASSYRTGGYSPLHF. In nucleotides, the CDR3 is TGTGCCAGCAGTTACAGGACAGGGGGCTATTCACCCCTCCACTTT.

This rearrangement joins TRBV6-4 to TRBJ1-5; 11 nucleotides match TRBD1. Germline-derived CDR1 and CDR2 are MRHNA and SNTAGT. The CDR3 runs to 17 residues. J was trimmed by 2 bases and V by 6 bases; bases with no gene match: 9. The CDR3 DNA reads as TGTGCCAGCAGGGCGGACAGGGGGCTGGGAGGCAATCAGCCCCAGCATTTT. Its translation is CASRADRGLGGNQPQHF.

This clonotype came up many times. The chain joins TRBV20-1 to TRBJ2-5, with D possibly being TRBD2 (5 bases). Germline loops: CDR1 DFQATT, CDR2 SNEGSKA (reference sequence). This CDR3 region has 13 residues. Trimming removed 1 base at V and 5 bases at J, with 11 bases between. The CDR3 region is CSARASRGETQYF. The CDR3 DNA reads TGCAGTGCTAGAGCAAGTAGAGGGGAGACCCAGTACTTC.

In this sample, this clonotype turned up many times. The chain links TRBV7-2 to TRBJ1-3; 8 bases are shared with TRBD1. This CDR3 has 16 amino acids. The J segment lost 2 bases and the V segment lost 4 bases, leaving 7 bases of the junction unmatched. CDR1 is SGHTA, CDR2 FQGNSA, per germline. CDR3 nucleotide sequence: TGTGCCAGCAGCTCACAGGGGGGAGGCGCTGGAAACACCATATATTTT. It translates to CASSSQGGGAGNTIYF.

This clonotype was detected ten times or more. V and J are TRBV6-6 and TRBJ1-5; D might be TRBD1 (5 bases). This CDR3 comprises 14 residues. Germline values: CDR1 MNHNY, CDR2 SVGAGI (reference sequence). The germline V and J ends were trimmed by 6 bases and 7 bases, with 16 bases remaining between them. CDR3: CASSSSGREQPQHF. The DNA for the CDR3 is TGTGCCAGCAGCTCGTCAGGGCGGGAACAGCCCCAGCATTTT.

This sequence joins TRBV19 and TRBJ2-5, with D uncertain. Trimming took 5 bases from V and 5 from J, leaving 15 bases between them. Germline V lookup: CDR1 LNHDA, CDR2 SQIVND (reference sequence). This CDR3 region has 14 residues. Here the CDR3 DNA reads TGTGCCAGTAGTCTCTCGACTCGCCGGGAGACCCAGTACTTC. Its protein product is CASSLSTRRETQYF.

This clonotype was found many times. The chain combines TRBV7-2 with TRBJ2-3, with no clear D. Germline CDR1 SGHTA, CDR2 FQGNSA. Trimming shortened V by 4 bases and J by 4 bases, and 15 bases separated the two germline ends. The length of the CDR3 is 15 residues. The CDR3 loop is CASSSPNRAADTQYF. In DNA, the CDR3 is TGTGCCAGCAGCTCCCCTAACCGGGCAGCAGATACGCAGTATTTT. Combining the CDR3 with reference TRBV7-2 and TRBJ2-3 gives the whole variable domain GAGVSQSPSNKVTEKGKDVELRCDPISGHTALYWYRQSLGQGLEFLIYFQGNSAPDKSGLPSDRFSAERTGGSVSTLTIQRTQQEDSAVYLCASSSPNRAADTQYFGPGTRLTVL.

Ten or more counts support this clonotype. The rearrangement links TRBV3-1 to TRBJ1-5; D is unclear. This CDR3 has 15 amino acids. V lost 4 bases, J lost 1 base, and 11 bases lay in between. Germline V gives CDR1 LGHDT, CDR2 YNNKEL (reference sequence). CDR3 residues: CASSLTPRSNQPQHF. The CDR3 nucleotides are TGTGCCAGCAGCCTGACTCCCCGGAGCAATCAGCCCCAGCATTTT.

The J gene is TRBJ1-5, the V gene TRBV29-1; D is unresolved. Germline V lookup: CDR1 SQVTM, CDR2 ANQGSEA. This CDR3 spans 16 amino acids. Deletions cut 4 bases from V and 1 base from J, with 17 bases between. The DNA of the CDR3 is TGCAGCGTTGTTTCGGCCTCGGGTACGAGCAATCAGCCCCAGCATTTT. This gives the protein CSVVSASGTSNQPQHF.

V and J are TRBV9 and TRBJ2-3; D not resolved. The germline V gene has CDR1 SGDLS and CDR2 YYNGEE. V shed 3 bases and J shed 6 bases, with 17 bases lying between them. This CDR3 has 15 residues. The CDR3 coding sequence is TGTGCCAGCAGCGGAGATGTAGGGCTTAGCGATACGCAGTATTTT. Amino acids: CASSGDVGLSDTQYF.

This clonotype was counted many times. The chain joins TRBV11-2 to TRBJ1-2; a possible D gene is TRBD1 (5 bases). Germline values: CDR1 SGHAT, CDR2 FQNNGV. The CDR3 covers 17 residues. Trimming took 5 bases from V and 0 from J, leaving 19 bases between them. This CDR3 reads CASSSLNRGKSNYGYTF. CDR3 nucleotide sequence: TGTGCCAGCAGCAGTTTAAACCGGGGGAAATCTAACTATGGCTACACCTTC.

CDR3 sequence reads: CASSKAPTFRPGRYGYTF. As DNA, the CDR3 is TGTGCCAGCAGCAAAGCTCCAACCTTTCGTCCGGGACGATATGGCTACACCTTC. The chain combines TRBV21-1 with TRBJ1-2; TRBD1, the table's D call, was not compared with the DNA. TRBV21-1 has pseudogene status. This CDR3 contains 18 residues.

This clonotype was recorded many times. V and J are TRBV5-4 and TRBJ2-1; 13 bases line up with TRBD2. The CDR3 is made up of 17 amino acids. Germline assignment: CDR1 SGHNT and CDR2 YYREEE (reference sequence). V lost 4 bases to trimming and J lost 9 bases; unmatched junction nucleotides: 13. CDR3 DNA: TGTGCCAGCAGCGCGGTGGGCGGGACTAGCGGGGCAATTGAGCAGTTCTTC. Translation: CASSAVGGTSGAIEQFF.